This entry is about one TCR beta chain. Its specificity is unknown. The V and J ends lost 4 bases and 8 bases, in that order; junction bases with no gene match: 13. This CDR3 has 15 amino acids. Germline V gene data show CDR1 as SGDLS and CDR2 as YYNGEE. The data are from a study of T cells in Graves' hyperthyroidism and ophthalmopathy. Study conclusions and caveats: Most thyroid clonotypes expanded above 0.001 were also detected in blood.

Authors of the study amplified TCR beta CDR3 regions from RNA transcripts. HTBI primers drove first-round RT-PCR of the TCR CDR3. TCRdb re-called the multiplex PCR reads with MiXCR, one entry per CDR3 protein. Altogether about 770,000 distinct CDR3 sequences are present, 18% being singletons, with the ten largest covering over 15%. Those with hyperthyroidism were 18 to 65 years old, newly diagnosed, and ill for under 2 months. Thyroid ultrasound and orbital computed tomography, with clinical symptoms and serum thyroxine and TRAb, informed diagnoses. Sequenced input: blood. This TCR was sampled from a woman in her forties or fifties with Graves' hyperthyroidism that later progressed to Graves' ophthalmopathy. The chain uses TRBV9 and TRBJ1-2; TRBD1 matches at 8 bases. The CDR3 here is CASSTRDRSGEGYTF. CDR3 DNA: TGTGCCAGCAGCACTCGGGACAGGTCAGGTGAAGGCTACACCTTC. Filled out from reference TRBV9 and TRBJ1-2, the complete variable domain reads DSGVTQTPKHLITATGQRVTLRCSPRSGDLSVYWYQQSLDQGLQFLIQYYNGEERAKGNILERFSAQQFPDLHSELNLSSLELGDSALYFCASSTRDRSGEGYTFGSGTRLTVV.